The clone carrying this T cell receptor (beta chain) has just one count. This sample stems from a study of blood T cell repertoires in COVID-19. The table came from immunoSEQ multiplex PCR; TCRdb's copy has only in-frame clones and leaves some out. The sample has about 190,000 clones, roughly 80% seen once. This clonotype originated in a man over 45 who had recovered from COVID-19. The sequencing input was peripheral blood.

CDR3 residues: CASSPSGRDEQYF. CDR3 bases: TGTGCCAGCAGTCCAAGCGGGAGAGACGAGCAGTACTTC. The chain uses TRBV3-1 (or the pseudogene TRBV3-2) and TRBJ2-7; 8 nucleotides match TRBD2. This CDR3 region has 13 residues. The J segment lost 5 bases and the V segment lost 6 bases, leaving 6 bases of the junction unmatched. CDR1 LGHDT and CDR2 YNNKEL come from the germline V gene (reference sequence).